This TCR beta chain is from a study of early T cells in non-severe SARS-CoV-2 infection. Individual cDNA molecules carried attached unique molecular identifiers. TCRdb fed the 5' RACE reads into MiXCR, producing one record per CDR3 protein. The sample lists 60,000 to 75,000 distinct CDR3 sequences; around 10% were seen once. Study-level findings and limits: VDJdb-based matching was biased toward anti-spike CD8 responses and missed private and CD4 specificities.

As to this clonotype: Its target is not known.

The V gene end was trimmed by 0 bases and the J gene end by 5 bases; junction bases not matched to a gene: 4. The CDR3 is made up of 14 amino acids. Looked up from germline, CDR1 is SGDLS and CDR2 is YYNGEE. This clonotype was obtained from an adult who was a healthcare worker with PCR-confirmed SARS-CoV-2 infection or an uninfected control (not recorded which). This chain links TRBV9 with TRBJ2-5; 7 bases align to TRBD1. Sequencing used whole blood. The CDR3 is CASSVVGGEETQYF. CDR3 coding DNA: TGTGCCAGCAGCGTAGTAGGGGGCGAGGAGACCCAGTACTTC.